The subject of this entry is one T cell receptor beta chain. Its antigen is not identified. These data come from a study of T cells in localized non-small cell lung cancer. The protocol was immunoSEQ multiplex PCR, while the TCRdb copy is restricted to in-frame clones and leaves out a portion. In the table there are about 26,000 clones, about nine tenths of which are singletons. Overall study findings and caveats: There was an association of higher blood T cell density with longer overall survival. Clonality of T cells reached its maximum in uninvolved adjacent lung, surpassing tumor.

This CDR3 region has 15 residues. Trimming shortened V by 1 base and J by 3 bases, and 13 bases separated the two germline ends. CDR1 and CDR2 (germline): GTSNPN, SVGIG (reference sequence). The rearrangement joins TRBV30 to TRBJ1-3, with a weak D call TRBD1 (6 bases). The sample in question was peripheral blood, obtained before any cancer treatment. This TCR was sampled from a female donor aged 60 or older with stage II squamous cell lung carcinoma. As DNA, the CDR3 is TGTGCCTGGAGTGCATTCGGGACACTTGGAAACACCATATATTTT. This codes for CAWSAFGTLGNTIYF.